One sample yielded the 27 T cell receptor beta chains listed below, sequenced in a study of shared clonotypes between healthy human individuals. TCRdb's copy holds only in-frame clones and misses some; the assay was immunoSEQ multiplex PCR. The sample shows under 2.5 million clones, 85% to 95% of them seen only once. Sample: naive CD4+ T cells from PBMCs. Subset specified: CD45RA+ positively selected. The receptors originated from a man in his late teens or twenties in good health. Some clones in this sample may be carry-over from other donors' samples.

The table lists this clone with a count of one. This chain joins TRBV7-9 and TRBJ2-7; D not resolved. The CDR3 is made up of 11 amino acids. Germline loops: CDR1 SEHNR, CDR2 FQNEAQ (reference sequence). V was pared by 5 bases and J by 7 bases, with 9 bases between. This chain's CDR3 is CASSRTAEQYF. The CDR3 coding sequence is TGTGCCAGCAGCCGAACGGCAGAGCAGTACTTC.

The V and J genes are TRBV7-9 and TRBJ2-7, with 10 bases fitting TRBD1. V shed 5 bases and J 5 bases; nucleotides not matched to a gene: 9. Germline V gene lookup returns CDR1 SEHNR and CDR2 FQNEAQ (reference sequence). The CDR3 loop spans 15 amino acids. The CDR3, as DNA: TGTGCCAGCAGCGCGCCGGGACAGGGGATAAACGAGCAGTACTTC. This codes for CASSAPGQGINEQYF. Full variable domain (remainder filled in from reference TRBV7-9 and TRBJ2-7): DTGVSQNPRHKITKRGQNVTFRCDPISEHNRLYWYRQTLGQGPEFLTYFQNEAQLEKSRLLSDRFSAERPKGSFSTLEIQRTEQGDSAMYLCASSAPGQGINEQYFGPGTRLTVT.

This clone occurred once. At the DNA level, this CDR3 is encoded by other sequences in the same sample as well. This chain uses TRBV7-8 with TRBJ1-1; D gene uncertain. Germline V gene sequence: CDR1 SGHVS, CDR2 FQNEAQ. CDR3 length: 13 residues. The V end was cut by 2 bases, the J end by 1 base, with 5 bases between. The CDR3 is CASSLSRNTEAFF. In DNA, the CDR3 is TGTGCCAGCAGCTTAAGCCGGAACACTGAAGCTTTCTTT.

A single count supports this clone. The chain couples TRBV19 to TRBJ2-7; 8 nucleotides line up with TRBD1. This CDR3 is built from 15 residues. Germline lookup yields CDR1 LNHDA and CDR2 SQIVND (reference sequence). Trimming took 1 base from V and 2 from J; bases not matched to a gene: 4. The CDR3 bases are TGTGCCAGTAGTATAGTAGCAGGGGGCGCCTACGAGCAGTACTTC. The encoded protein is CASSIVAGGAYEQYF.

The chain employs TRBV27 and TRBJ1-1; D remains unclear. Trimming took 6 bases from V and 10 from J, leaving 27 bases between them. From germline, CDR1 is MNHEY and CDR2 SMNVEV (reference sequence). The CDR3 loop spans 16 amino acids. Here the CDR3 reads CASSGGTDPGLSLAFF. The CDR3 region has the DNA TGTGCCAGCAGCGGTGGAACAGATCCCGGGTTGTCTTTAGCTTTCTTT.

This rearrangement joins TRBV28 to TRBJ1-2; 11 nucleotides align to TRBD1. In germline, CDR1 is MDHEN, CDR2 SYDVKM. CDR3 length: 16 residues. V shed 2 bases and J 5 bases; nucleotides not matched to a gene: 7. The CDR3 here is CASSLRGQGVWYGYTF. The CDR3 nucleotides read TGTGCCAGCAGTTTAAGGGGACAGGGGGTATGGTATGGCTACACCTTC.

CDR3 sequence reads: CASSFFDTASYEQYF. CDR3 DNA: TGTGCCAGCAGCTTTTTCGACACCGCCTCCTACGAGCAGTACTTC. This chain connects TRBV7-8 to TRBJ2-7; no firm D call. V lost 3 bases to trimming and J lost 0 bases, with 12 bases between them. CDR3 length: 15 amino acids. Looked up from germline, CDR1 is SGHVS and CDR2 is FQNEAQ.

The chain joins TRBV7-6 to TRBJ2-1; 9 nucleotides match TRBD2. The CDR3 runs 15 residues. The V gene end was trimmed by 4 bases and the J gene end by 4 bases; junction bases not matched to a gene: 5. The V gene's germline CDR1 is SGHVS and CDR2 FNYEAQ. CDR3 residues: CASSSGTSLYNEQFF. The CDR3 DNA follows: TGTGCCAGCAGCTCCGGGACTAGCCTGTACAATGAGCAGTTCTTC.

The rearrangement links TRBV29-1 to TRBJ2-3; no clear D. CDR3 length: 11 amino acids. The V and J ends lost 3 bases and 4 bases respectively, with 5 bases between them. CDR1 and CDR2 (germline): SQVTM, ANQGSEA. CDR3 DNA: TGCAGCGTTGACCAAGCAGATACGCAGTATTTT. Translated: CSVDQADTQYF.

The chain employs TRBV10-3 and TRBJ2-3; possibly TRBD1 or TRBD2 for D (5 bases each). This CDR3 is 14 amino acids long. Per germline, CDR1 ENHRY and CDR2 SYGVKD. CDR3 protein: CAAHRDPLSDTQYF. The CDR3 DNA reads as TGTGCGGCACACCGGGACCCCCTAAGTGATACGCAGTATTTT.

This clone has only one observation. V is TRBV19 and J is TRBJ2-5; 9 bases are shared with TRBD1. Germline V CDR1 and CDR2: LNHDA, SQIVND (reference sequence). CDR3 length: 14 residues. Germline trimming cut 5 bases from V and 5 bases from J; bases unmatched to any gene: 6. CDR3 coding DNA: TGTGCCAGTAGTGTACAGGGGGCATTGGAGACCCAGTACTTC. Residues: CASSVQGALETQYF.

The J gene is TRBJ2-1, the V gene TRBV28, with 9 bases lining up with TRBD2. The CDR3 length is 14 residues. The ends lost 2 bases at V and 8 bases at J; junction bases unmatched: 4. Germline CDR1 reads MDHEN; CDR2 reads SYDVKM. The CDR3 reads CASSLASGDYEQFF. The CDR3 DNA reads as TGTGCCAGCAGTTTAGCTAGCGGGGACTATGAGCAGTTCTTC.

V usage is TRBV15 and J usage is TRBJ2-1; D may be TRBD2 (6 bases). Germline CDR1 LNHNV, CDR2 YYDKDF (reference sequence). The CDR3 extends over 17 amino acids. V shed 0 bases and J shed 3 bases, with 15 bases lying between them. The CDR3 coding sequence is TGTGCCACCAGCAGAGATCGGGAGTTTCCCATCTACAATGAGCAGTTCTTC. Residues: CATSRDREFPIYNEQFF.

In this sample, this clone turned up once. V gene TRBV19 combines with J gene TRBJ1-5, with D hard to call. The V end lost 7 bases, the J end lost 7 bases, and 11 bases lay between the germline ends. The CDR3 has 12 amino acids. Germline V gene sequence: CDR1 LNHDA, CDR2 SQIVND (reference sequence). The CDR3 DNA reads as TGTGCCAGTACGAGGGTGGGACAGCCCCAGCATTTT. As protein: CASTRVGQPQHF.

The V call is TRBV18, the J call TRBJ2-2; 14 nucleotides match TRBD2. The CDR3 runs to 18 residues. J was trimmed by 6 bases and V by 4 bases; bases with no gene match: 10. Germline V gene sequence: CDR1 KGHSH, CDR2 LQKENI. The CDR3 DNA is TGTGCCAGCTCACGCCCCGGGACTAGCGGGAGTCGTCCCGGGGAGCTGTTTTTT. Protein sequence: CASSRPGTSGSRPGELFF. Full variable domain (outside the CDR3, taken from reference TRBV18 and TRBJ2-2): NAGVMQNPRHLVRRRGQEARLRCSPMKGHSHVYWYRQLPEEGLKFMVYLQKENIIDESGMPKERFSAEFPKEGPSILRIQQVVRGDSAAYFCASSRPGTSGSRPGELFFGEGSRLTVL.

This clone has only one observation. The chain combines TRBV4-1 with TRBJ1-5, with TRBD1 matching over 10 bases. This CDR3 is built from 17 residues. Germline V gene sequence: CDR1 MGHRA, CDR2 YSYEKL. The ends lost 5 bases at V and 0 bases at J; junction bases unmatched: 7. The CDR3 DNA follows: TGCGCCAGCAGCAAGGACAGGGGGAAGTATAGCAATCAGCCCCAGCATTTT. Amino acid sequence: CASSKDRGKYSNQPQHF.

Concerning this clone: This same CDR3 is encoded by further DNA sequences in the sample. The gene calls are TRBV28 and TRBJ2-7; D is unclear. The CDR3 runs 12 residues. V lost 3 bases and J lost 3, with 6 bases in between. Germline assignment: CDR1 MDHEN and CDR2 SYDVKM. CDR3 DNA sequence: TGTGCCAGCAGTTTGAGAGTCTACGAGCAGTACTTC. Translated: CASSLRVYEQYF.

The rearrangement links TRBV5-1 to TRBJ2-3, with 8 bases matching TRBD2. Germline CDR1 SGHRS, CDR2 YFSETQ. With V trimmed by 4 bases and J by 3 bases, 13 bases remained unmatched. CDR3 length equals 17 residues. The CDR3 is CASSPTPPGLGTDTQYF. The DNA of the CDR3 is TGCGCCAGCAGCCCTACCCCACCGGGACTAGGTACAGATACGCAGTATTTT.

CDR3 sequence (DNA): TGTGCCAGCAGCTTTGTTGGCAATGAGCAGTTCTTC. Translating it yields CASSFVGNEQFF. The rearrangement joins TRBV7-3 to TRBJ2-1; D remains ambiguous. The CDR3 is 12 amino acids. The V end was cut by 3 bases, the J end by 6 bases, with 6 bases between. Germline values: CDR1 SGHTA, CDR2 FQGTGA.

The chain has TRBV7-9 and TRBJ1-3; TRBD1 might be the D (6 bases). CDR3 size: 15 residues. Trimming pared 5 bases from V and 1 base from J, leaving 12 bases between. CDR1 is SEHNR, CDR2 FQNEAQ, per germline (reference sequence). The CDR3 here is CASSPQGGSGNTIYF. In DNA, the CDR3 is TGTGCCAGCAGCCCACAAGGGGGATCTGGAAACACCATATATTTT.

This clone was counted only a few times. The chain has TRBV28 and TRBJ1-2; the D is unclear. V lost 4 bases and J lost 8, with 11 bases in between. The CDR3 runs 12 residues. From germline, CDR1 is MDHEN and CDR2 SYDVKM. CDR3 nucleotide sequence: TGTGCCAGCAGTTCCCCATCGGGGGGCTACACCTTC. Amino acid sequence: CASSSPSGGYTF.

The J gene is TRBJ2-1, the V gene TRBV4-2; possibly TRBD2 for D (6 bases). V was clipped by 1 base and J by 2 bases, with 15 bases between them. CDR1 is LGHNA and CDR2 is YNFKEQ in the germline V gene. The CDR3 has 17 residues. CDR3 nucleotide sequence: TGTGCCAGCAGCCAAGGGGCCGGGAGCCCTACCTACAATGAGCAGTTCTTC. It codes for CASSQGAGSPTYNEQFF.

Turning to this clone: Within the sample, other DNA sequences also encode this same CDR3. The chain's CDR3 is CASSATSGSTDTQYF. Written as DNA, the CDR3 is TGTGCCAGCAGCGCGACTAGCGGAAGCACAGATACGCAGTATTTT. This rearrangement joins TRBV9 to TRBJ2-3; TRBD2 agrees at 9 bases. The J segment lost 0 bases and the V segment lost 3 bases, leaving 2 bases of the junction unmatched. The CDR3 is 15 residues long. Germline V gives CDR1 SGDLS, CDR2 YYNGEE. Complete variable domain (other parts from reference TRBV9 and TRBJ2-3): DSGVTQTPKHLITATGQRVTLRCSPRSGDLSVYWYQQSLDQGLQFLIQYYNGEERAKGNILERFSAQQFPDLHSELNLSSLELGDSALYFCASSATSGSTDTQYFGPGTRLTVL.

The chain is built from TRBV28 and TRBJ1-2; D not resolved. The V and J ends lost 3 bases and 7 bases respectively, with 9 bases between them. Germline V gene lookup returns CDR1 MDHEN and CDR2 SYDVKM. This CDR3 is built from 12 residues. The CDR3 protein is CASSFRQAGYTF. Written as DNA, the CDR3 is TGTGCCAGCAGTTTCAGGCAGGCTGGCTACACCTTC.

This sequence joins TRBV28 and TRBJ1-1; D unresolved. Trimming left V 8 bases short and J 2 bases short, with 6 bases between. The CDR3 has 11 residues. Germline V CDR1 and CDR2: MDHEN, SYDVKM. The CDR3 DNA sequence: TGTGCCAGCGAGGAAAACACTGAAGCTTTCTTT. As protein: CASEENTEAFF.

The CDR3 DNA reads TGTGCCAGTAGTAGGCTAGCGGAATCCCTCTCTGGGGCCAACGTCCTGACTTTC. As protein: CASSRLAESLSGANVLTF. This chain joins TRBV19 and TRBJ2-6, with 7 nucleotides matching TRBD2. Germline lookup yields CDR1 LNHDA and CDR2 SQIVND (reference sequence). J was trimmed by 0 bases and V by 4 bases; bases with no gene match: 9. This CDR3 has 18 residues.

This clone has only one observation. One end of the junction is discordant with germline, which a read error may explain. The chain has TRBV6-1 and TRBJ1-2; TRBD1 agrees at 7 bases. In germline, CDR1 is MNHNS, CDR2 SASEGT. This CDR3 is 15 amino acids long. This CDR3 reads CASREAHYRGHGYTF. The CDR3 region has the DNA TGTGCCAGCAGGGAAGCCCATTACAGGGGCCATGGCTACACCTTC.